This T cell receptor (beta chain) was sequenced for a study of post-analysis software for immune sequencing data. Presence of unique molecular identifiers characterized the TCR beta cDNA libraries. It was from about 0.94 to 9.7 million T cells that about 500,000 cDNA molecules came. A single record per CDR3 protein comes from TCRdb applying MiXCR to the PCR reads. The profile shows roughly 870,000 distinct CDR3 sequences, approximately 57% of them singletons. Notes on the study in general: Patients with multiple sclerosis recorded significantly lower normalized Chao1 diversity than controls, the study found. In patients, about 5 TRBV segments were more frequent than in controls, with TRBV5-6, TRBV5-1 and TRBV20-1 among them. Analysis by F measure revealed that same-batch samples clustered strongly together.

CDR3 size: 15 residues. CDR1 and CDR2 from the germline V gene are MGHDK and SYGVNS. The V end lost 4 bases, the J end lost 2 bases, and 14 bases lay between the germline ends. Worth noting for this clonotype: The antigen is unknown.

The V and J genes are TRBV25-1 and TRBJ2-5, with D possibly matching TRBD1 (6 bases). The specimen was blood. The source is a girl aged 5-17 years with multiple sclerosis. CDR3 coding DNA: TGTGCCAGCAGTGGCCAGGGACATCCGCAAGAGACCCAGTACTTC. Amino acids: CASSGQGHPQETQYF.